What follows are 20 T cell receptor beta chains derived from one specimen sequenced in a study of CD8+ T cells in alopecia areata. Stated treatment: oral pan-JAK inhibitor, 5-10 mg twice daily. Investigators isolated RNA and reverse transcribed it into cDNA to act as the sequencing template. Repertoires were generated with immunoSEQ multiplex PCR, while TCRdb's copy carries only in-frame clones and drops some. The table lists 160,000 or so clones, roughly 63% of them singletons. This sample comprised CD4+ T cells sorted from blood, obtained at roughly week 58, from a patient treated with tofacitinib. Receptor source: a human donor with alopecia areata.

The chain combines TRBV15 with TRBJ1-2, with D perhaps matching TRBD1 (6 bases). The V end was cut by 2 bases, the J end by 7 bases, with 20 bases between. Per the germline V gene, CDR1 is LNHNV and CDR2 is YYDKDF (reference sequence). CDR3 length: 16 amino acids. CDR3 coding DNA: TGTGCCACCAGCAGACGGTTTCCAGGGGCGTCGGGTGGCTACACCTTC. This codes for CATSRRFPGASGGYTF.

The chain links TRBV14 to TRBJ2-7; TRBD1 matches at 8 bases. V trimming: 4 bases; J trimming: 6 bases; junction bases outside the gene matches: 8. There are 14 residues in the CDR3. Germline V gene sequence: CDR1 SGHDN, CDR2 FVKESK. CDR3 protein: CASSPLGQGIEQYF. In DNA, the CDR3 is TGTGCCAGCAGCCCCCTAGGACAGGGAATCGAGCAGTACTTC.

This chain connects TRBV27 to TRBJ1-5; D call uncertain. The CDR3 length is 15 residues. Trimming took off 3 bases at V and 4 bases at J, with 13 bases between the two ends. CDR1 and CDR2 from the germline V gene are MNHEY and SMNVEV (reference sequence). CDR3 loop: CASSLPDSGNQPQHF. DNA of the CDR3: TGTGCCAGCAGTTTGCCGGACTCTGGGAATCAGCCCCAGCATTTT.

In its sample, this clone was seen once. The chain is built from TRBV7-9 and TRBJ1-2, with a possible D match to TRBD1 (5 bases). This CDR3 spans 15 amino acids. The germline V gene encodes CDR1 SEHNR and CDR2 FQNEAQ (reference sequence). V was pared by 5 bases and J by 2 bases, with 15 bases between. The CDR3 nucleotides read TGTGCCAGCAGCCTATCCAGGGCAGGGAACTATGGCTACACCTTC. It translates to CASSLSRAGNYGYTF.

This clone came up a few times. The chain has TRBV19 and TRBJ1-2; TRBD1 matches 8 bases. Germline CDR1 is LNHDA and CDR2 is SQIVND (reference sequence). J gave up 3 bases and V 5 bases, and 5 bases lay outside the gene matches. The CDR3 runs to 14 residues. CDR3 DNA sequence: TGTGCCAGTAGTCGCAAGACAGGGGACTATGGCTACACCTTC. Its protein product is CASSRKTGDYGYTF. Together with reference TRBV19 and TRBJ1-2, the CDR3 gives the full variable domain: DGGITQSPKYLFRKEGQNVTLSCEQNLNHDAMYWYRQDPGQGLRLIYYSQIVNDFQKGDIAEGYSVSREKKESFPLTVTSAQKNPTAFYLCASSRKTGDYGYTFGSGTRLTVV.

V gene TRBV2 combines with J gene TRBJ2-1, with D possibly matching TRBD2 (6 bases). The germline CDR1 and CDR2 sequences are SNHLY and FYNNEI. This CDR3 contains 16 residues. V shed 4 bases and J shed 0 bases, with 13 bases lying between them. The CDR3 sequence is CASSVEWGDSYNEQFF. The CDR3 region has the DNA TGTGCCAGCAGTGTTGAGTGGGGGGACTCCTACAATGAGCAGTTCTTC.

V and J are TRBV2 and TRBJ2-3; the D is unclear. Germline loops: CDR1 SNHLY, CDR2 FYNNEI. The CDR3 runs 13 residues. The germline V and J ends were trimmed by 9 bases and 1 base, with 11 bases remaining between them. The CDR3 DNA reads as TGTGCCAGTAATGGGGATGGCACAGATACGCAGTATTTT. Its protein is CASNGDGTDTQYF.

V usage is TRBV9 and J usage is TRBJ1-1, with a tentative D call TRBD1 (5 bases). V was pared by 0 bases and J by 1 base, with 13 bases between. The CDR3 length is 16 residues. The germline V gene has CDR1 SGDLS and CDR2 YYNGEE. This chain's CDR3 is CASSVESGRENTEAFF. The DNA for the CDR3 is TGTGCCAGCAGCGTAGAGTCAGGGCGGGAGAACACTGAAGCTTTCTTT.

V gene TRBV6-6 combines with J gene TRBJ2-5, with 9 bases identical to TRBD2. The ends lost 4 bases at V and 7 bases at J; junction bases unmatched: 4. The CDR3 contains 13 residues. Germline V lookup: CDR1 MNHNY, CDR2 SVGAGI (reference sequence). The CDR3 loop reads CASSLAGEGTQYF. The CDR3 DNA sequence: TGTGCCAGCAGTTTAGCGGGGGAGGGGACCCAGTACTTC.

This clone was counted once. V and J are TRBV25-1 and TRBJ1-4; the match to TRBD1 covers 9 bases. The CDR3 totals 18 residues. Germline-derived CDR1 and CDR2 are MGHDK and SYGVNS. Trimming took 5 bases from V and 0 from J; bases not matched to a gene: 10. The CDR3 region is CASSRTTGGVSTNEKLFF. CDR3 nucleotides: TGTGCCAGCAGTCGAACTACAGGGGGCGTTTCAACTAATGAAAAACTGTTTTTT.

The chain carries TRBV2 and TRBJ1-5; no clear D. The V gene's germline CDR1 is SNHLY and CDR2 FYNNEI. Trimming took off 6 bases at V and 6 bases at J, with 12 bases between the two ends. This CDR3 contains 13 residues. The CDR3: CASSAGEGQPQHF. CDR3 DNA sequence: TGTGCCAGCAGCGCAGGTGAGGGTCAGCCCCAGCATTTT.

The chain links TRBV15 to TRBJ1-2; D remains ambiguous. CDR1 is LNHNV and CDR2 is YYDKDF in the germline V gene (reference sequence). The CDR3 consists of 14 residues. Trimming took 4 bases from V and 6 from J, leaving 15 bases between them. Here the CDR3 reads CATSKGRLENGYTF. The CDR3 DNA follows: TGTGCCACCAGCAAGGGAAGGTTGGAAAATGGCTACACCTTC.

This clone was seen many times. The chain carries TRBV27 and TRBJ2-7, with unresolved D. Germline V gives CDR1 MNHEY, CDR2 SMNVEV (reference sequence). V was clipped by 3 bases and J by 8 bases, with 14 bases between them. CDR3 length equals 13 residues. The CDR3 nucleotides read TGTGCCAGCAGTTTGAAGCAAGGGCTTAAGCAGTACTTC. Its translation: CASSLKQGLKQYF.

This chain connects TRBV5-1 to TRBJ2-3, with D possibly called TRBD1 or TRBD2 (6 bases each). CDR1 is SGHRS, CDR2 YFSETQ, per germline. The CDR3 sequence is 14 residues long. The V gene lost 5 bases and the J gene lost 2 bases, with 12 bases spanning the gap. CDR3 bases: TGCGCCAGCAGAAGGGGGGCCCCCACAGATACGCAGTATTTT. It specifies CASRRGAPTDTQYF.

With respect to this clone: Other DNA sequences of this sample code for an identical CDR3. This chain connects TRBV29-1 to TRBJ1-4; D gene uncertain. Germline V gene sequence: CDR1 SQVTM, CDR2 ANQGSEA. The CDR3 sequence is 12 residues long. Trimming removed 2 bases from V and 7 bases from J, with 8 bases in between. DNA for the CDR3: TGCAGCGTTGAAAATGTCGGTGAAAAACTGTTTTTT. Its translation is CSVENVGEKLFF.

This clone was seen only a few times. This rearrangement joins TRBV15 to TRBJ2-5, with D tentatively TRBD1 (5 bases). This CDR3 comprises 16 residues. V lost 0 bases and J lost 5, with 16 bases in between. Germline CDR1 is LNHNV and CDR2 is YYDKDF (reference sequence). CDR3 nucleotide sequence: TGTGCCACCAGCAGAGATAGTGGGGCAGGAACGGAGACCCAGTACTTC. Protein: CATSRDSGAGTETQYF.

Regarding this clone: The same CDR3 can be traced to other DNA sequences in this sample. The chain carries TRBV6-5 and TRBJ1-5; the D gene is possibly TRBD1 (5 bases). This CDR3 spans 14 amino acids. Trimming cost V 5 bases and J 2 bases, with 10 bases left between them. The V gene's germline CDR1 is MNHEY and CDR2 SVGAGI. DNA for the CDR3: TGTGCCAGCAGTCCCGGGACCGGCAATCAGCCCCAGCATTTT. This sequence encodes CASSPGTGNQPQHF.

This clone was detected a few times. The rearrangement uses TRBV18 and TRBJ1-5, with 7 bases fitting TRBD1. In germline, CDR1 is KGHSH, CDR2 LQKENI. The junction had 11 bases not matched to a gene; V was cut back by 5 bases and J by 7 bases. The CDR3 contains 15 residues. DNA for the CDR3: TGTGCCAGCTCATCAAATGGACAGGCAGGGCAGCCCCAGCATTTT. Translating it yields CASSSNGQAGQPQHF.

The CDR3 DNA sequence: TGCGCCAGCGGGGGGTCCAAAGGGGAGGGTGAAGCTTTCTTT. This gives the protein CASGGSKGEGEAFF. The rearrangement uses TRBV5-1 and TRBJ1-1, with a possible D match to TRBD1 (5 bases). The length of the CDR3 is 14 residues. V was shortened by 7 bases and J by 7 bases, with 20 bases between the two germline ends. From germline, CDR1 is SGHRS and CDR2 YFSETQ.

The chain combines TRBV30 with TRBJ2-7, with D tentatively TRBD2 (6 bases). V gave up 0 bases and J gave up 2 bases, with 14 bases separating them. The germline CDR1 and CDR2 sequences are GTSNPN and SVGIG (reference sequence). CDR3 length: 15 residues. CDR3 DNA sequence: TGTGCCTGGAGTGTATGGCGGGGATTAACCTACGAGCAGTACTTC. Translating gives CAWSVWRGLTYEQYF.